The rows below give T cell receptor beta chains drawn from one sample of a study of T cell responses to AZD1222 COVID-19 vaccine. The method was immunoSEQ multiplex PCR; TCRdb's version includes in-frame clones alone and lacks a portion of them. Here the sample spans about 110,000 clones, 88% being singletons. This specimen consisted of peripheral blood, obtained on day 0 of MenACWY control vaccination. The receptors derive from an adult in good health. Both conserved end residues are part of each CDR3. A D gene is named only where the DNA matches it firmly. Not every row has a clone size; where given, it reads once, few, many or a size class.

j_gene	abundance	v_gene	d_gene	len	CDR3aa	CDR3nt
TRBJ1-1	-	TRBV5-1	-	12	CASSLERGEAFF	TGCGCCAGCAGCTTAGAACGGGGTGAAGCTTTCTTT
TRBJ2-1	-	TRBV5-4	TRBD2	18	CASSPGLAGGLVSDEQFF	TGTGCCAGCAGCCCAGGACTAGCGGGAGGGTTGGTGTCCGATGAGCAGTTCTTC
TRBJ1-2	-	TRBV28	-	15	CASSSLGRADYGYTF	TGTGCCAGCAGTTCCCTGGGCAGGGCCGACTATGGCTACACCTTC
TRBJ1-1	-	TRBV20-1	-	11	CSAQINTEAFF	TGCAGTGCTCAAATAAACACTGAAGCTTTCTTT
TRBJ2-1	few	TRBV24-1	-	11	CATSDGDEQFF	TGTGCCACCAGTGATGGGGATGAGCAGTTCTTC
TRBJ1-1	-	TRBV29-1	-	13	CSANRHSDTEAFF	TGCAGCGCGAACCGCCACAGCGACACTGAAGCTTTCTTT
TRBJ1-1	-	TRBV7-2	-	17	CASSLVSWRGPNTEAFF	TGTGCCAGCAGCTTAGTTTCGTGGCGGGGCCCGAACACTGAAGCTTTCTTT
TRBJ1-1	-	TRBV9	-	14	CASSEAAGNTEAFF	TGTGCCAGCAGCGAGGCGGCAGGGAACACTGAAGCTTTCTTT
TRBJ1-3	-	TRBV29-1	-	13	CSAGQSSGNTIYF	TGCAGCGCCGGACAGAGCTCTGGAAACACCATATATTTT
TRBJ2-1	-	TRBV28	-	16	CASSSSDTLVYNEQFF	TGTGCCAGCAGTTCCTCCGACACCCTAGTCTACAATGAGCAGTTCTTC
TRBJ1-6	-	TRBV7-9	-	16	CASSLNWGAAGSPLHF	TGTGCCAGCAGCTTAAACTGGGGGGCCGCGGGTTCACCCCTCCACTTT
TRBJ2-7	-	TRBV6-5	TRBD2	14	CASSPTRGGLEQYF	TGTGCCAGCAGCCCGACACGGGGGGGTCTCGAGCAGTACTTC
TRBJ2-7	-	TRBV5-4	TRBD2	18	CASSRGGAGGPGKYEQYF	TGTGCCAGCAGCCGGGGGGGAGCGGGAGGGCCAGGAAAATACGAGCAGTACTTC
TRBJ2-3	once	TRBV13	TRBD2	15	CASSPLAGGTDTQYF	TGTGCCAGCAGCCCACTAGCGGGAGGGACAGATACGCAGTATTTT
TRBJ2-7	-	TRBV30	-	13	CAWGVGQNYEQYF	TGTGCCTGGGGGGTCGGACAGAACTACGAGCAGTACTTC
TRBJ2-3	-	TRBV6-2/TRBV6-3	-	16	CASSYVVARGVDTQYF	TGTGCCAGCAGTTACGTGGTGGCGAGGGGGGTGGATACGCAGTATTTT
TRBJ1-5	-	TRBV6-1	-	14	CASSEAGGNQPQHF	TGTGCCAGCAGTGAAGCGGGGGGAAATCAGCCCCAGCATTTT
TRBJ2-1	-	TRBV27	TRBD1	15	CASSLWMRGQLEQFF	TGTGCCAGCAGTTTATGGATGAGGGGGCAGCTTGAGCAGTTCTTC
TRBJ1-4	-	TRBV19	-	15	CASSFQGGQDEKLFF	TGTGCCAGTAGCTTCCAGGGCGGTCAGGACGAAAAACTGTTTTTT
TRBJ1-6	-	TRBV28	TRBD1	15	CASSRDRVQNSPLHF	TGTGCCAGCAGTAGGGACAGGGTCCAAAATTCACCCCTCCACTTT
TRBJ2-5	-	TRBV9	TRBD2	18	CASSSTGGLAELGETQYF	TGTGCCAGCAGCTCCACCGGTGGACTAGCGGAGTTGGGAGAGACCCAGTACTTC
TRBJ1-4	once	TRBV27	-	16	CASSSTGVIGAEKLFF	TGTGCCAGCAGTTCGACGGGCGTAATCGGGGCAGAAAAACTGTTTTTT
TRBJ2-3	-	TRBV3-1/TRBV3-2	-	14	CASSQDWGEDTQYF	TGTGCCAGCAGCCAAGACTGGGGGGAGGATACGCAGTATTTT
TRBJ2-2	-	TRBV10-3	-	14	CAIRGVADTGELFF	TGTGCCATCAGGGGTGTAGCGGACACCGGGGAGCTGTTTTTT
TRBJ1-3	-	TRBV5-4	-	14	CASSLGRAGNTIYF	TGTGCCAGCAGCTTGGGCCGTGCTGGAAACACCATATATTTT
TRBJ2-5	-	TRBV7-8	-	13	CASSLAPQETQYF	TGTGCCAGCAGCCTTGCTCCCCAAGAGACCCAGTACTTC
TRBJ2-5	-	TRBV30	-	12	CAWSVDSKTQYF	TGTGCCTGGAGTGTGGACAGCAAGACCCAGTACTTC
TRBJ1-6	-	TRBV3-1/TRBV3-2	-	17	CASSQVGQGPPDSPLHF	TGTGCCAGCAGCCAAGTGGGTCAGGGGCCCCCGGATTCACCCCTCCACTTT
TRBJ2-7	-	TRBV6-2/TRBV6-3	-	11	CASSYEYEQYF	TGTGCCAGCAGTTATGAGTACGAGCAGTACTTC
TRBJ1-2	few	TRBV19	-	15	CASSINLGVADGYTF	TGTGCCAGTAGTATTAATTTAGGGGTTGCAGATGGCTACACCTTC
TRBJ2-7	-	TRBV19	-	14	CASSMGMRAYEQYF	TGTGCCAGTAGTATGGGGATGAGGGCCTACGAGCAGTACTTC
TRBJ2-1	once	TRBV28	TRBD2	19	CASSPGLAGGGGSYNEQFF	TGTGCCAGCAGTCCGGGACTAGCGGGAGGCGGAGGGTCCTACAATGAGCAGTTCTTC